Presented here are 9 T cell receptor beta chains from one specimen sequenced in a study of vaccination effects on CD4 cells after COVID-19. Assay used: immunoSEQ multiplex PCR; TCRdb lists only in-frame clones, some missing. The table records 60,000 to 70,000 clones, roughly 80% of them present only once. Expansion with viral peptide pools was applied to antigen-specific CD4+ T cells by the ViraFEST assay prior to sequencing. The culture ran for 10 to 11 days, and then CD4+ T cells were isolated. These receptors' targets are unknown. The specimen was CD4+ T cells from PBMCs cultured with HCoV-229E spike peptides, collected before COVID-19 vaccination. All receptors come from a human donor who received a COVID-19 vaccine.

The chain's CDR3 is CASSHPPGTSRSTDTQYF. CDR3 in DNA: TGCGCCAGCAGCCACCCCCCTGGGACTAGCAGGAGCACAGATACGCAGTATTTT. The chain combines TRBV4-1 with TRBJ2-3; TRBD2 matches at 9 bases. J was trimmed by 0 bases and V by 3 bases; bases with no gene match: 10. Per germline, CDR1 MGHRA and CDR2 YSYEKL. This CDR3 comprises 18 residues.

This clone was counted once. The gene calls are TRBV7-2 and TRBJ1-2; D may be TRBD1 (5 bases). Germline CDR1 and CDR2: SGHTA and FQGNSA. The CDR3 runs 14 residues. The germline V and J ends were trimmed by 3 bases and 8 bases, with 16 bases remaining between them. The CDR3 coding sequence is TGTGCCAGCAGCTTGTTGAGGGGATCGGAAGGCTACACCTTC. Protein sequence: CASSLLRGSEGYTF.

This chain links TRBV19 with TRBJ1-5, with D uncertain. Per the germline V gene, CDR1 is LNHDA and CDR2 is SQIVND (reference sequence). V shed 1 base and J shed 7 bases, with 5 bases lying between them. The CDR3 loop spans 12 amino acids. In nucleotides, the CDR3 is TGTGCCAGTAGTATAGTCGGCCAGCCCCAGCATTTT. Translating it yields CASSIVGQPQHF.

This clone was counted between two and nine times. The rearrangement joins TRBV18 to TRBJ1-1; D not resolved. Germline-derived CDR1 and CDR2 are KGHSH and LQKENI. CDR3 size: 12 residues. Trimming took 3 bases from V and 6 from J, leaving 8 bases between them. CDR3 sequence (DNA): TGTGCCAGCTCACCCCCCGACGCTGAAGCTTTCTTT. Translating gives CASSPPDAEAFF.

CDR3 in amino acids: CASSDGTGEETQYF. In DNA form, the CDR3 reads TGTGCCAGCAGCGACGGGACAGGAGAAGAGACCCAGTACTTC. The rearrangement joins TRBV6-5 to TRBJ2-5, with 8 bases that match TRBD1. CDR1 is MNHEY, CDR2 SVGAGI, per germline. V lost 6 bases and J lost 3; bases outside the gene matches: 6. The length of the CDR3 is 14 residues.

This clone was observed a handful of times. Written as DNA, the CDR3 is TGTGCCAGCAGAGTGCCGGGACAGCGGAACACTGAAGCTTTCTTT. Protein product: CASRVPGQRNTEAFF. This rearrangement joins TRBV11-2 to TRBJ1-1, with TRBD1 matching over 7 bases. Losses at the gene ends were 6 bases for V and 1 base for J; bases not matched to a gene: 8. CDR3 length: 15 residues. Germline lookup yields CDR1 SGHAT and CDR2 FQNNGV.

The chain joins TRBV21-1 to TRBJ2-7; the DNA was not compared with TRBD1, the D call given in the table. TRBV21-1 is deemed a pseudogene. The CDR3 runs 16 residues. The CDR3 reads CASSCPRHRYSYEQYV. The CDR3 DNA sequence: TGTGCCAGCAGCTGCCCGAGACATCGCTACTCCTACGAGCAGTACGTC.

The chain combines TRBV6-5 with TRBJ1-2, with unresolved D. V gave up 6 bases and J gave up 3 bases, with 5 bases separating them. The V gene's germline CDR1 is MNHEY and CDR2 SVGAGI. This CDR3 region has 11 residues. DNA for the CDR3: TGTGCCAGCAGGGACTACTATGGCTACACCTTC. Translating it yields CASRDYYGYTF.

The V and J genes are TRBV5-1 and TRBJ2-3, with a tentative D call TRBD2 (6 bases). CDR3 length equals 13 residues. CDR1 SGHRS and CDR2 YFSETQ come from the germline V gene. V dropped 4 bases and J dropped 1 base, with 7 bases sitting between them. CDR3 amino acids: CASSPGGTDTQYF. CDR3 bases: TGCGCCAGCAGCCCGGGGGGCACAGATACGCAGTATTTT.